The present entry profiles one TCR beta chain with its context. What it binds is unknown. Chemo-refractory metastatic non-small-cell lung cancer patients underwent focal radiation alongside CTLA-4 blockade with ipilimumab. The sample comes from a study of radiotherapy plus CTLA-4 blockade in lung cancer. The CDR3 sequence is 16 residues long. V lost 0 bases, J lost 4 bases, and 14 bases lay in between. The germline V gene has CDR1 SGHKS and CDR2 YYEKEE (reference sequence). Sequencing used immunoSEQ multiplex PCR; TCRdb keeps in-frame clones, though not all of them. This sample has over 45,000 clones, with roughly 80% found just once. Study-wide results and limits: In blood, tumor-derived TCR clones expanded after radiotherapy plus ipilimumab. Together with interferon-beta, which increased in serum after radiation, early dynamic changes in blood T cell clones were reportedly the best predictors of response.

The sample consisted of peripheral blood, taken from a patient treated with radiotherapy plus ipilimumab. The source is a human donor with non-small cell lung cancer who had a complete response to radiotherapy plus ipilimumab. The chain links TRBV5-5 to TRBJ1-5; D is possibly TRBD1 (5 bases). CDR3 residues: CASSLAQTEFNQPQHF. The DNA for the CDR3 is TGTGCCAGCAGCTTGGCCCAGACAGAGTTTAATCAGCCCCAGCATTTT.